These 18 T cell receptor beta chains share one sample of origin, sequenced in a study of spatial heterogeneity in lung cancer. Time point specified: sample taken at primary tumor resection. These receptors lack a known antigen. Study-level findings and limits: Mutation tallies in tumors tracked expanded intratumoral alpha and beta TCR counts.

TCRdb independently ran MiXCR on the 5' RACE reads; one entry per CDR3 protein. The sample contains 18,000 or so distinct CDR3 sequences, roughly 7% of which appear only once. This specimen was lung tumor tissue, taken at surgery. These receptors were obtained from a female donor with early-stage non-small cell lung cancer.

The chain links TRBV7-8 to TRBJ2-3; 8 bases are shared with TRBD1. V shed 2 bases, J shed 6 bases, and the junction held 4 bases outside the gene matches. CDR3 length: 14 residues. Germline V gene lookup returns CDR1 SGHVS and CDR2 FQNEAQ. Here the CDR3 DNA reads TGTGCCAGCAGCTTACCGACAGGGGTGGATACGCAGTATTTT. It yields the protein CASSLPTGVDTQYF.

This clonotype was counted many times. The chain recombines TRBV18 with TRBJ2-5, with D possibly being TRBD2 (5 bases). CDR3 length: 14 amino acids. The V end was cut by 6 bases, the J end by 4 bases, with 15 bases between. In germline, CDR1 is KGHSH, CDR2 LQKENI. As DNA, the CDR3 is TGTGCCAGCTCCACCGGTACTAGGCGAGAGACCCAGTACTTC. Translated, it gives CASSTGTRRETQYF.

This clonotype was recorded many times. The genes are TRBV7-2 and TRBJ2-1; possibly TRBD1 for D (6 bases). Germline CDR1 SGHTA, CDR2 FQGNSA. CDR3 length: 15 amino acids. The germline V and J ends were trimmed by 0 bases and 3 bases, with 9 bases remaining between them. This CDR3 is CASSLAKGVYNEQFF. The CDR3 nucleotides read TGTGCCAGCAGCTTAGCTAAGGGGGTCTACAATGAGCAGTTCTTC.

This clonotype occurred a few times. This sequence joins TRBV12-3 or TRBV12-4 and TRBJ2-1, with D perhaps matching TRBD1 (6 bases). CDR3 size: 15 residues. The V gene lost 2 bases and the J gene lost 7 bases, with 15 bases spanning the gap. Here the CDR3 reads CASSLMGAVRNEQFF. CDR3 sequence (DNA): TGTGCCAGCAGTTTAATGGGGGCCGTGCGGAATGAGCAGTTCTTC.

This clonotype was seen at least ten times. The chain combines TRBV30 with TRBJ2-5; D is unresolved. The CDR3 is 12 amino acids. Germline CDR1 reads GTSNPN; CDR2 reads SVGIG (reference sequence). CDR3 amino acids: CATSRNRETQYF. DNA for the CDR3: TGTGCAACCTCTAGAAATAGAGAGACCCAGTACTTC.

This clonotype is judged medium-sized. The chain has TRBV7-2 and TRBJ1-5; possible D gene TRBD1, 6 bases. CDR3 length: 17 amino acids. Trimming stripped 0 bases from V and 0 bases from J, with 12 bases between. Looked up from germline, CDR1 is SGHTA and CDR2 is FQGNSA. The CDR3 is CASSLAVWGLSNQPQHF. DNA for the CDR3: TGTGCCAGCAGCTTAGCGGTCTGGGGGCTTAGCAATCAGCCCCAGCATTTT.

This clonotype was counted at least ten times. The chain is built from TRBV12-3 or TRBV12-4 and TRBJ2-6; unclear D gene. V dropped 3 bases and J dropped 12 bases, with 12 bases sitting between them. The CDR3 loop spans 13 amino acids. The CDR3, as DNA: TGTGCCAGCAGTTTGGGCTCTCCGCCCGTCCTGACTTTC. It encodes CASSLGSPPVLTF.

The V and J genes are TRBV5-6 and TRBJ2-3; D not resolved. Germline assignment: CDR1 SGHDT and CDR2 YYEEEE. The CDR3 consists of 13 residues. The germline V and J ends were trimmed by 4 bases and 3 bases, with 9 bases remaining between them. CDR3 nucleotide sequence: TGTGCCAGCAGCGATATAAGGACAGATACGCAGTATTTT. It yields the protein CASSDIRTDTQYF. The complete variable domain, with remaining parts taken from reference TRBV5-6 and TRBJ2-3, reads DAGVTQSPTHLIKTRGQQVTLRCSPKSGHDTVSWYQQALGQGPQFIFQYYEEEERQRGNFPDRFSGHQFPNYSSELNVNALLLGDSALYLCASSDIRTDTQYFGPGTRLTVL.

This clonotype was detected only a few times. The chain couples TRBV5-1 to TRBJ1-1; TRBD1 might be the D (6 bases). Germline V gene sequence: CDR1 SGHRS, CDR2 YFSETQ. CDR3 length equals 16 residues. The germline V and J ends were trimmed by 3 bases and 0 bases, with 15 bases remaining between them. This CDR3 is CASSSGQSFMNTEAFF. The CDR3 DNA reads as TGCGCCAGCAGCTCTGGACAGTCTTTCATGAACACTGAAGCTTTCTTT. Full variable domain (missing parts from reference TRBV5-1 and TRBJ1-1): KAGVTQTPRYLIKTRGQQVTLSCSPISGHRSVSWYQQTPGQGLQFLFEYFSETQRNKGNFPGRFSGRQFSNSRSEMNVSTLELGDSALYLCASSSGQSFMNTEAFFGQGTRLTVV.

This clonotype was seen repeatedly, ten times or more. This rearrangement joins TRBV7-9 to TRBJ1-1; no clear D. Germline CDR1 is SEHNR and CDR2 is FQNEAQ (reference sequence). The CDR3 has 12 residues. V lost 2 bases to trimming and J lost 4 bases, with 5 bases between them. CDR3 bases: TGTGCCAGCAGCTTAATCGCCACTGAAGCTTTCTTT. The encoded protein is CASSLIATEAFF.

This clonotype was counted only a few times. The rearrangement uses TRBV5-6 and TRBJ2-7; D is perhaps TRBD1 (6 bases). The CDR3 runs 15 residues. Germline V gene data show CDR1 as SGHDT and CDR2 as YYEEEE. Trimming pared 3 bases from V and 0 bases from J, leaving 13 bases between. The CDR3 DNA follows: TGTGCCAGCAGCTCACTAACAGGGAACTCCTACGAGCAGTACTTC. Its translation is CASSSLTGNSYEQYF.

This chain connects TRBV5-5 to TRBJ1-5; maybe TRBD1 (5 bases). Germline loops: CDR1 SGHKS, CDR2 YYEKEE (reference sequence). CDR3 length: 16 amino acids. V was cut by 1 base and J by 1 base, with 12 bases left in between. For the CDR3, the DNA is TGTGCCAGCAGCTTGCGCGGGGACGGAAGCAATCAGCCCCAGCATTTT. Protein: CASSLRGDGSNQPQHF.

The CDR3 nucleotides read TGTGCCAGCAGCCTGGGACCGACGAACACCGGGGAGCTGTTTTTT. This sequence encodes CASSLGPTNTGELFF. The chain employs TRBV11-3 and TRBJ2-2; TRBD1 or TRBD2 may be the D gene (5 bases each). CDR3 length: 15 amino acids. Trimming removed 5 bases at V and 0 bases at J, with 10 bases between. Germline V gene data show CDR1 as SGHNT and CDR2 as YENEEA.

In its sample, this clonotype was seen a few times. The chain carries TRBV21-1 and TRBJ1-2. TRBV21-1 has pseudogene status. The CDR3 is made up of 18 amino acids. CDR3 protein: CASSKLIGEQGSPYGYTF. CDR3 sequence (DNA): TGTGCCAGCAGCAAACTGATAGGAGAACAGGGCTCTCCCTATGGCTACACCTTC.

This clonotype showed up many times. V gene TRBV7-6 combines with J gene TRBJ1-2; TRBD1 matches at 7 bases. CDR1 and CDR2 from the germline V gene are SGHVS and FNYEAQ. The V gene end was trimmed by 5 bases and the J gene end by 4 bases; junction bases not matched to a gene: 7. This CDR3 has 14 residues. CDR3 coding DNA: TGTGCCAGCAGCCCCGACCGGGACAGCTATGGCTACACCTTC. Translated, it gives CASSPDRDSYGYTF.

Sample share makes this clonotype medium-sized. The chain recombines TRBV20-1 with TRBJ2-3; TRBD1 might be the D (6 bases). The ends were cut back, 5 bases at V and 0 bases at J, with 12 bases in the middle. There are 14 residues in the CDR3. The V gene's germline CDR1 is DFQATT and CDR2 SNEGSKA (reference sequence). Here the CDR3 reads CSAAGTTSTDTQYF. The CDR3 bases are TGCAGTGCTGCCGGGACAACTAGCACAGATACGCAGTATTTT.

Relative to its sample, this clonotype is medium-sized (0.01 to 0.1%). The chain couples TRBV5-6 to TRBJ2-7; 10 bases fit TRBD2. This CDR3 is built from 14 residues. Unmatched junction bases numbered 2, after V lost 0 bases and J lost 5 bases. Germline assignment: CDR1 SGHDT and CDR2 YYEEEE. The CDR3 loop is CASSLGAGGDEQYF. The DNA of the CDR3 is TGTGCCAGCAGCTTGGGAGCGGGGGGGGACGAGCAGTACTTC.

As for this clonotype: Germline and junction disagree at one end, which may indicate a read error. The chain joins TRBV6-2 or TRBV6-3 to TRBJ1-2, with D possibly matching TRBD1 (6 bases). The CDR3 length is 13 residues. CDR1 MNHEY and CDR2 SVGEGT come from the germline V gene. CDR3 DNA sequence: TGTGTCAGCTGGGGGCAGCCCAACTATGGCTACGCCTTC. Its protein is CVSWGQPNYGYAF.